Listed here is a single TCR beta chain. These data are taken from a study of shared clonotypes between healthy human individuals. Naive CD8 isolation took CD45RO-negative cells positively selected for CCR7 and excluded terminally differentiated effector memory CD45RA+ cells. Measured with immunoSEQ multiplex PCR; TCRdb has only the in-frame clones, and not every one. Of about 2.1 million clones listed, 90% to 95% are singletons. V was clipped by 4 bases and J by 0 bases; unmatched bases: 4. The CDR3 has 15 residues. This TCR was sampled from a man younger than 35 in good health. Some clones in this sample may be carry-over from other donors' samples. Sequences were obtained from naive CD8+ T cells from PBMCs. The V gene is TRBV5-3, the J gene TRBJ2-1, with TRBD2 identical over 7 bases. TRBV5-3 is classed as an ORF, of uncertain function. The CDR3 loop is CARSRGGSSYNEQFF. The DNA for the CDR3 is TGTGCCAGAAGCCGCGGGGGTAGCTCCTACAATGAGCAGTTCTTC.